The clone carrying this TCR beta chain was observed once. The antigen is undetermined. The data belong to a study of a mutant IDH1 vaccine in newly diagnosed glioma. Study overall: In weeks 1, 3, 5, 7, 11, 15, 19 and 23, patients were immunized, eight times in all.

Germline CDR1 and CDR2: SGDLS and YYNGEE. V was shortened by 0 bases and J by 0 bases, with 6 bases between the two germline ends. The CDR3 totals 15 residues. Documented time point: week 11, during vaccination. Each vaccine dose was 300 ug of mutant IDH1 20-mer peptide, with topical imiquimod. This table comes from immunoSEQ multiplex PCR, and its TCRdb copy is limited to in-frame clones, with some not included. The sample yields some 59,000 clones, over 75% seen once. The sequenced sample was PBMCs, obtained from a glioma patient whose treatment included an IDH1 peptide vaccine. The TCR was taken from a man aged 40-55 years with glioma. J is TRBJ2-2 and V is TRBV9, with D unclear. The CDR3 here is CASSVGGANTGELFF. The DNA for the CDR3 is TGTGCCAGCAGCGTAGGCGGCGCGAACACCGGGGAGCTGTTTTTT. Combining the CDR3 with reference TRBV9 and TRBJ2-2 gives the whole variable domain DSGVTQTPKHLITATGQRVTLRCSPRSGDLSVYWYQQSLDQGLQFLIQYYNGEERAKGNILERFSAQQFPDLHSELNLSSLELGDSALYFCASSVGGANTGELFFGEGSRLTVL.